This T cell receptor beta chain was sequenced for a study of OX40 agonist ivuxolimab in advanced cancers. Study-level information: Ivuxolimab was delivered to patients intravenously every 2 weeks at doses spanning 0.01 to 10 mg/kg. Under the entry rules, prior anti-PD-1, anti-PD-L1 or anti-CTLA-4 therapy was allowed, and approximately 40% had some.

The study's findings and limits: Average numbers of expanded clones were greater in CD8+ T cells than in CD4+.

In its sample, this clone was seen once. Its antigen remains unidentified. The CDR3 length is 15 residues. Germline V gene lookup returns CDR1 SEHNR and CDR2 FQNEAQ (reference sequence). Trimming removed 2 bases from V and 2 bases from J, with 12 bases in between. The table came from immunoSEQ multiplex PCR; TCRdb's copy has only in-frame clones and leaves some out. Among around 86,000 clones listed, 85% to 95% were seen once. The chain couples TRBV7-9 to TRBJ1-1; the D gene is possibly TRBD1 (5 bases). The material sequenced was CD4+ or CD8+ T cells sorted from blood, taken in a trial of the OX40 agonist ivuxolimab. The TCR sequence derives from an adult with an advanced solid tumor such as melanoma, head and neck, liver or kidney cancer. This CDR3 is CASSLQGMANTEAFF. DNA for the CDR3: TGTGCCAGCAGCTTACAGGGCATGGCCAACACTGAAGCTTTCTTT.